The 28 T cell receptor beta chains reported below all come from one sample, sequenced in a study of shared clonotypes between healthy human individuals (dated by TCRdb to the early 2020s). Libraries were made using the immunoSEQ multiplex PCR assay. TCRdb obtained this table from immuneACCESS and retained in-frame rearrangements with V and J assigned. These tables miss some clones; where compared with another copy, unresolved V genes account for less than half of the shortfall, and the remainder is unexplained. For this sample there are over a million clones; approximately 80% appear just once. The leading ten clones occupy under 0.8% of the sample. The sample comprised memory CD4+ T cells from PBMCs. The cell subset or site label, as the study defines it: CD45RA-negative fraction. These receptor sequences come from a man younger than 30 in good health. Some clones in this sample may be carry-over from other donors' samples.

CDR3 bases: TGTGCCAGCACCCTTACGCTAGCGGGAGAGACCCAGTACTTC. Amino acids: CASTLTLAGETQYF. The genes are TRBV7-2 and TRBJ2-5; 8 positions match TRBD2. V was clipped by 7 bases and J by 4 bases; unmatched bases: 8. Germline CDR1 reads SGHTA; CDR2 reads FQGNSA. The CDR3 contains 14 residues.

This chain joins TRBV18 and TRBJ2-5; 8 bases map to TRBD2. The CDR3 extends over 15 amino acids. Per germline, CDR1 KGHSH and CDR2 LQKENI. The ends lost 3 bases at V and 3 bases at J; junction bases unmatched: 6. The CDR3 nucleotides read TGTGCCAGCTCACCTCAGACTAGCGCTGAAGAGACCCAGTACTTC. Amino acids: CASSPQTSAEETQYF. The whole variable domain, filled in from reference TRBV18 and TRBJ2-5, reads NAGVMQNPRHLVRRRGQEARLRCSPMKGHSHVYWYRQLPEEGLKFMVYLQKENIIDESGMPKERFSAEFPKEGPSILRIQQVVRGDSAAYFCASSPQTSAEETQYFGPGTRLLVL.

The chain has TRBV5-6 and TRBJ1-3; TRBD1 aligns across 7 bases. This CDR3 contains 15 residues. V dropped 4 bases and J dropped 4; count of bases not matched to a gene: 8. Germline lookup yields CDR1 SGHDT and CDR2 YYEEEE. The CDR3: CASSPGPQGGNTIYF. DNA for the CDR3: TGTGCCAGCAGCCCCGGACCACAGGGGGGAAACACCATATATTTT.

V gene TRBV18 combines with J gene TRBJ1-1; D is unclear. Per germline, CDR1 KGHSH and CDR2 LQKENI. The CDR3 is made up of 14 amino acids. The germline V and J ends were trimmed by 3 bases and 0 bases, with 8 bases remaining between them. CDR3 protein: CASSPPLVNTEAFF. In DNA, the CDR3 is TGTGCCAGCTCACCGCCTTTGGTGAACACTGAAGCTTTCTTT.

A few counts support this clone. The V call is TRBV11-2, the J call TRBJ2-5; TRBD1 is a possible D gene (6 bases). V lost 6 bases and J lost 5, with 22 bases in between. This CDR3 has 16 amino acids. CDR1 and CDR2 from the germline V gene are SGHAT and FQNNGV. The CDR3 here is CASRRPAAGAGETQYF. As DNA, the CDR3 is TGTGCCAGCAGGCGGCCGGCGGCAGGGGCCGGGGAGACCCAGTACTTC.

The CDR3: CASSSGTGMNTEAFF. The CDR3 DNA sequence: TGTGCCAGCTCATCTGGGACAGGGATGAACACTGAAGCTTTCTTT. The rearrangement links TRBV18 to TRBJ1-1, with 9 nucleotides matching TRBD1. Looked up from germline, CDR1 is KGHSH and CDR2 is LQKENI. This CDR3 is 15 amino acids long. J lost 0 bases, V lost 5 bases, and 4 bases had no gene match.

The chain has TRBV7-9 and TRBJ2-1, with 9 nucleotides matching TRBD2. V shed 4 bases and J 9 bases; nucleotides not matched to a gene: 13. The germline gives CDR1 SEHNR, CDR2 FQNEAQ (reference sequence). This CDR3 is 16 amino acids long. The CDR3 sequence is CASSWGASGNGLEQFF. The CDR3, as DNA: TGTGCCAGCAGCTGGGGGGCTAGCGGGAACGGCCTTGAGCAGTTCTTC.

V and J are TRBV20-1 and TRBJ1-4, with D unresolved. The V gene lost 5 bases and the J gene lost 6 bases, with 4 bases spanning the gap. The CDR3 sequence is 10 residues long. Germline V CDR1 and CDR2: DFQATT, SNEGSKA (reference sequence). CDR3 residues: CSALDEKLFF. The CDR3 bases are TGCAGTGCTCTGGATGAAAAACTGTTTTTT.

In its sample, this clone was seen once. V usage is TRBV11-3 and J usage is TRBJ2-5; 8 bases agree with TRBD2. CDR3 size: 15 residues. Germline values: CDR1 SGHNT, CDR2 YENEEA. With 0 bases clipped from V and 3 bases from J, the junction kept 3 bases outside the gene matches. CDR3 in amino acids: CASSLDGTRKETQYF. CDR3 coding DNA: TGTGCCAGCAGCTTAGACGGGACTAGAAAAGAGACCCAGTACTTC. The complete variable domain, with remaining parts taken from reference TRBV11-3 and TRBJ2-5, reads EAGVVQSPRYKIIEKKQPVAFWCNPISGHNTLYWYLQNLGQGPELLIRYENEEAVDDSQLPKDRFSAERLKGVDSTLKIQPAELGDSAVYLCASSLDGTRKETQYFGPGTRLLVL.

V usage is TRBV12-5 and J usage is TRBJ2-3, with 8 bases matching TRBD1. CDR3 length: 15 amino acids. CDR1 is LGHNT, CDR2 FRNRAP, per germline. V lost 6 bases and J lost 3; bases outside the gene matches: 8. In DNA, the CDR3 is TGTGCTAGTGGCCCGGGACAGGCCGAGACAGATACGCAGTATTTT. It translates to CASGPGQAETDTQYF.

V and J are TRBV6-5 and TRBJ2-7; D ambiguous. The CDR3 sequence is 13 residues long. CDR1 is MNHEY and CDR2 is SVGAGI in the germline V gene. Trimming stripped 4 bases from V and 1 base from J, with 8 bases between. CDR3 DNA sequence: TGTGCCAGCAGTTTCCGGAGTTCCTACGAGCAGTACTTC. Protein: CASSFRSSYEQYF.

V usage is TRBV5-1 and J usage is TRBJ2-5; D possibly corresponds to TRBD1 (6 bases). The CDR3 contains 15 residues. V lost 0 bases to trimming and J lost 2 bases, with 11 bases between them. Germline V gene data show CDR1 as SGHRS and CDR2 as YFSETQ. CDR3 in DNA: TGCGCCAGCAGCTTGGCCAGGACAGCTCAAGAGACCCAGTACTTC. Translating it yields CASSLARTAQETQYF.

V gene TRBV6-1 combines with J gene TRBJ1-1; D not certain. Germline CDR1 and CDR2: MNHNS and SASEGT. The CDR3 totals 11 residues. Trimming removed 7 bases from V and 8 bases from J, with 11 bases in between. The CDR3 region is CASIPEGEAFF. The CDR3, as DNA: TGTGCCAGCATCCCAGAAGGGGAAGCTTTCTTT.

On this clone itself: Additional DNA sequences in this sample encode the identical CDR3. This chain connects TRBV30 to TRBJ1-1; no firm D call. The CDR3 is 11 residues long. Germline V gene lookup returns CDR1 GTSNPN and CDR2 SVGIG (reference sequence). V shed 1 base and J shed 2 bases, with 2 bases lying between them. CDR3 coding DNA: TGTGCCTGGAGTGATAACACTGAAGCTTTCTTT. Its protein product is CAWSDNTEAFF. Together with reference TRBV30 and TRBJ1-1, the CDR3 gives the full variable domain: SQTIHQWPATLVQPVGSPLSLECTVEGTSNPNLYWYRQAAGRGLQLLFYSVGIGQISSEVPQNLSASRPQDRQFILSSKKLLLSDSGFYLCAWSDNTEAFFGQGTRLTVV.

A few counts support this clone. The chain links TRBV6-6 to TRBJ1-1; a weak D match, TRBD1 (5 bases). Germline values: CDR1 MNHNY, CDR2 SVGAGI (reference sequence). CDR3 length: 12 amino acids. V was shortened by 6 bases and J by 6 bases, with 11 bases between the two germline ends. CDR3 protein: CASSLRGSEAFF. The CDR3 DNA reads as TGTGCCAGCAGCCTTAGGGGCTCTGAAGCTTTCTTT.

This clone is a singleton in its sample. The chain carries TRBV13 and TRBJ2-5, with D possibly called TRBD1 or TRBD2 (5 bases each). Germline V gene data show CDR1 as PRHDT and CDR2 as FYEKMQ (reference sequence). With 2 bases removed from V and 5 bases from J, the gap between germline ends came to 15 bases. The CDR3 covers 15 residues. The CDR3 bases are TGTGCCAGCAGCTTAAGACCCGAGGGGTTGGAGACCCAGTACTTC. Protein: CASSLRPEGLETQYF.

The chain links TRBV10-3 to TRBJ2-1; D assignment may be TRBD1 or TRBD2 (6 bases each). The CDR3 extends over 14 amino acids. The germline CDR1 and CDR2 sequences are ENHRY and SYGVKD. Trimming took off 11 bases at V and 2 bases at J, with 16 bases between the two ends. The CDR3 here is CASHPGAPYNEQFF. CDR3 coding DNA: TGTGCCTCCCACCCGGGGGCCCCCTACAATGAGCAGTTCTTC.

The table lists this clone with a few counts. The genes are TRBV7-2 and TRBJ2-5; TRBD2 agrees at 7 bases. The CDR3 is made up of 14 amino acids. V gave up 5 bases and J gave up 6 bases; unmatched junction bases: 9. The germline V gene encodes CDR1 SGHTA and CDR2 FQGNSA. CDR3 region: CASSPRGGSQTQYF. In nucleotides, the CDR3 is TGTGCCAGCAGCCCGAGGGGCGGGAGTCAGACCCAGTACTTC.

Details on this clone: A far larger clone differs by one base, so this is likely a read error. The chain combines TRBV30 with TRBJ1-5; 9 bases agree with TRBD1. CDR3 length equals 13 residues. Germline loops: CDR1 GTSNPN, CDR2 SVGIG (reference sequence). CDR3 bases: TGTGCCTGGTCGACAGGGGGAGAACAGCCCCGGCATTTT. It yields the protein CAWSTGGEQPRHF.

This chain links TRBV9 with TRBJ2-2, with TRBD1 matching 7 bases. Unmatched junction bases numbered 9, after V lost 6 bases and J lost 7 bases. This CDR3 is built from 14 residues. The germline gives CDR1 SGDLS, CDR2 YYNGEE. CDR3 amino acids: CASTTGVGVGELFF. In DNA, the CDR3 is TGTGCCAGCACCACAGGGGTAGGAGTCGGGGAGCTGTTTTTT.

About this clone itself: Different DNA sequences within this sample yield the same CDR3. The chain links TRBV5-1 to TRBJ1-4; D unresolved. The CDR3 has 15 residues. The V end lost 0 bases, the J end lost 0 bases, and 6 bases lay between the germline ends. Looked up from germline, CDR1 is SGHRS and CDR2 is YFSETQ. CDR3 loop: CASSLGSATNEKLFF. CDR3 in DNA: TGCGCCAGCAGCTTGGGTTCAGCAACTAATGAAAAACTGTTTTTT.

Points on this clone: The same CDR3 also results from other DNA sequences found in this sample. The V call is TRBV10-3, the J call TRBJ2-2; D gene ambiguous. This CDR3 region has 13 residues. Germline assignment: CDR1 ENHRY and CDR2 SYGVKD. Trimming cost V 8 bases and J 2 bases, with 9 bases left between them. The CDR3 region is CAISPPNTGELFF. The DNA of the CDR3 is TGTGCCATCTCCCCACCTAACACCGGGGAGCTGTTTTTT.

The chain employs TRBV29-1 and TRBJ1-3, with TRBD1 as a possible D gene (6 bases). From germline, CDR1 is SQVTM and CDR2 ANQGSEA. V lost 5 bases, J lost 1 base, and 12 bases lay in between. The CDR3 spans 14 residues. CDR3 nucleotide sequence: TGCAGCGTTAAACAGGGTCGGTCTGGAAACACCATATATTTT. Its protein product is CSVKQGRSGNTIYF. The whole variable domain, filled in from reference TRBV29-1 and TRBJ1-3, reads SAVISQKPSRDICQRGTSLTIQCQVDSQVTMMFWYRQQPGQSLTLIATANQGSEATYESGFVIDKFPISRPNLTFSTLTVSNMSPEDSSIYLCSVKQGRSGNTIYFGEGSWLTVV.

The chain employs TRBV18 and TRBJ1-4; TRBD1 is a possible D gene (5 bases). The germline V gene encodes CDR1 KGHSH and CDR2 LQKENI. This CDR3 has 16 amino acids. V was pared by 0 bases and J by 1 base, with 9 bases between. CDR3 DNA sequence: TGTGCCAGCTCACCACCGGAGCAGGGAACTAATGAAAAACTGTTTTTT. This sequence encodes CASSPPEQGTNEKLFF.

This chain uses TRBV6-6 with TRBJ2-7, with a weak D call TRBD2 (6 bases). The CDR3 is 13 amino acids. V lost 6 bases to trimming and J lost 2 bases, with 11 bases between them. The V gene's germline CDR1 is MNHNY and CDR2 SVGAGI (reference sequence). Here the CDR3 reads CASSRGTPYEQYF. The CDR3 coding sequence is TGTGCCAGCAGCCGCGGGACTCCCTACGAGCAGTACTTC.

The CDR3 loop reads CASSQGNWGQPQHF. The CDR3 DNA reads as TGTGCCAGCAGCCAAGGGAACTGGGGTCAGCCCCAGCATTTT. The chain recombines TRBV4-2 with TRBJ1-5; no definite D call. The CDR3 sequence is 14 residues long. Germline V gene lookup returns CDR1 LGHNA and CDR2 YNFKEQ. The ends were cut back, 1 base at V and 6 bases at J, with 10 bases in the middle.

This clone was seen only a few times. The CDR3 DNA sequence: TGTGCCAGCAGTGAAACCGGAGATGGCTACACCTTC. Amino acids: CASSETGDGYTF. This chain joins TRBV2 and TRBJ1-2; D unresolved. V was pared by 2 bases and J by 6 bases, with 7 bases between. The CDR3 is 12 amino acids. Germline CDR1 reads SNHLY; CDR2 reads FYNNEI.

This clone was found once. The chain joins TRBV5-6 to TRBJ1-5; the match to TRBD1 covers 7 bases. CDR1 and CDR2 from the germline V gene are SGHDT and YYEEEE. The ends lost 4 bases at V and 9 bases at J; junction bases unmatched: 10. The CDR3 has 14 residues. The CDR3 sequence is CASSRGTTGRPQHF. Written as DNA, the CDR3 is TGTGCCAGCAGCCGGGGGACGACAGGGCGGCCCCAGCATTTT.